Presented here are 2 T cell receptor beta chains from one specimen sequenced in a study of blood T cell repertoires in COVID-19. Using immunoSEQ multiplex PCR, the repertoire was profiled, and TCRdb retains in-frame clones only, with some absent. This sample yields just under 50,000 clones, of which 75% to 85% are seen a single time; about 8% belongs to the top ten. The sequencing input was peripheral blood. These receptor sequences come from a human donor in a cohort sampled during active COVID-19.

This clone was seen just once. The V and J genes are TRBV18 and TRBJ2-5; D unclear. The CDR3 contains 14 residues. Trimming cost V 9 bases and J 2 bases, with 16 bases left between them. Germline loops: CDR1 KGHSH, CDR2 LQKENI. CDR3 sequence: CASSHNSLQETQYF. In nucleotides, the CDR3 is TGTGCCAGTTCTCACAACAGTCTACAAGAGACCCAGTACTTC.

This chain links TRBV5-5 with TRBJ2-7; 7 positions agree with TRBD1. The CDR3 covers 13 residues. Trimming removed 4 bases from V and 2 bases from J; junction bases left unmatched: 3. Germline CDR1 reads SGHKS; CDR2 reads YYEKEE (reference sequence). This CDR3 is CASSQQGTYEQYF. CDR3 in DNA: TGTGCCAGCAGCCAACAGGGGACCTACGAGCAGTACTTC.